The 3 T cell receptor beta chains below come from one sample, sequenced in a study of T cells in localized non-small cell lung cancer (dated by TCRdb to 2020 to 2021). The method behind the library was the immunoSEQ multiplex PCR assay. Sourced from immuneACCESS, this table was stored by TCRdb with only in-frame sequences that have V and J called. A share of the clones is absent; for the studies checked, an unresolved V gene accounts for under half, and the remainder has no known explanation. This sample comprises about 33,000 clones, roughly 75% of them detected only once. The top ten constitute 15% to 20% of the sample. Sequenced material: peripheral blood, taken before any cancer treatment. These receptors were obtained from a male donor aged 60 or over with stage III squamous cell lung carcinoma.

The J gene is TRBJ1-4, the V gene TRBV28; D perhaps matches TRBD1 (6 bases). The CDR3 is made up of 15 amino acids. Per the germline V gene, CDR1 is MDHEN and CDR2 is SYDVKM. Between the trimmed V and J ends, which lost 4 bases and 8 bases, there was a span of 17 bases. CDR3 protein: CASSYNREGGEKLFF. CDR3 DNA: TGTGCCAGCAGTTATAACAGGGAGGGAGGGGAAAAACTGTTTTTT.

This clone was seen a few times. The V call is TRBV6-1, the J call TRBJ2-1, with D possibly matching TRBD2 (6 bases). Germline CDR1 MNHNS, CDR2 SASEGT. Trimming removed 10 bases from V and 9 bases from J, with 16 bases in between. CDR3 length: 12 residues. CDR3 protein: CAIDGGLLEQFF. CDR3 bases: TGTGCCATAGACGGGGGACTTCTTGAGCAGTTCTTC.

The J gene is TRBJ2-2, the V gene TRBV5-1; 7 bases map to TRBD1. From germline, CDR1 is SGHRS and CDR2 YFSETQ. The J segment lost 5 bases and the V segment lost 4 bases, leaving 17 bases of the junction unmatched. This CDR3 region has 18 residues. The CDR3 spells CASSRDSEQMVRTGELFF. In DNA, the CDR3 is TGCGCCAGCAGCAGGGACAGCGAACAGATGGTGAGAACCGGGGAGCTGTTTTTT.